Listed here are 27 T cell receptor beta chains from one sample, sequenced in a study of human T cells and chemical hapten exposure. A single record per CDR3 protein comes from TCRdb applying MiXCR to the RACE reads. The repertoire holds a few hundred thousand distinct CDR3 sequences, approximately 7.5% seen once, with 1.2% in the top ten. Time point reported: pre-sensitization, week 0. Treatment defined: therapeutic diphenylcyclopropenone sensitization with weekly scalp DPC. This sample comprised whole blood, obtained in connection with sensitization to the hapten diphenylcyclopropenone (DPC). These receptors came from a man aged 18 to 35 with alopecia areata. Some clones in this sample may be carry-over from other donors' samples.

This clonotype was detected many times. In nucleotides, the CDR3 is TGTGCCAGCATTCTGACAGGGGGCTTCGGAAACACCATATATTTT. Translating gives CASILTGGFGNTIYF. The V and J genes are TRBV12-3 or TRBV12-4 and TRBJ1-3; TRBD1 matches at 10 bases. V was pared by 7 bases and J by 4 bases, with 7 bases of the junction left unmatched. The CDR3 runs to 15 residues.

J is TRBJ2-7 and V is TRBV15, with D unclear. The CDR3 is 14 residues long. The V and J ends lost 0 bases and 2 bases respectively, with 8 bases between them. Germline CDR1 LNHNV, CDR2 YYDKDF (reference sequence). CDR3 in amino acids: CATSRDEVAYEQYV. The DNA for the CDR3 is TGTGCCACCAGCAGAGATGAGGTGGCCTACGAGCAGTACGTC.

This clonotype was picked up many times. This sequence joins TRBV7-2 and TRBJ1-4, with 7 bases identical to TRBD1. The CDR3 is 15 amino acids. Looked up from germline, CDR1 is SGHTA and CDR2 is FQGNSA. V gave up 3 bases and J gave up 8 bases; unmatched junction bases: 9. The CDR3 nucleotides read TGTGCCAGCAGCTTGTCGACAGGGAGGGACGAAAAACTGTTTTTT. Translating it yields CASSLSTGRDEKLFF.

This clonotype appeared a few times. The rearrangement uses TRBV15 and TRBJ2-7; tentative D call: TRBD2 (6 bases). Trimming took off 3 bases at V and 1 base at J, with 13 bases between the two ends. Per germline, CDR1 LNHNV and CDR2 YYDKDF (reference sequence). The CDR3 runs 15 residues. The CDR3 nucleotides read TGTGCCACCAGCAGGGGGGGAGGTGGATCCTACGAGCAGTACGTC. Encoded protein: CATSRGGGGSYEQYV.

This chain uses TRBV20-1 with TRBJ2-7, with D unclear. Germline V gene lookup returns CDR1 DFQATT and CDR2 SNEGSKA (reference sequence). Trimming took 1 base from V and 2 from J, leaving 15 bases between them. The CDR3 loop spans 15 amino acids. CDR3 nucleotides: TGCAGTGCTAGAGTGGGCGGCTTAAATACCTACGAGCAGTACTTC. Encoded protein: CSARVGGLNTYEQYF.

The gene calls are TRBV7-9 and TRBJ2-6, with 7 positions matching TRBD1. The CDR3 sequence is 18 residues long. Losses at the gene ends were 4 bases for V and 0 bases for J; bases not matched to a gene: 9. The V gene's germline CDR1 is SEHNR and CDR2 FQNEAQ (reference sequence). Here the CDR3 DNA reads TGTGCCAGCAGCTCTCTCGGACAGGCTATCTCTGGGGCCAACGTCCTGACTTTC. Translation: CASSSLGQAISGANVLTF.

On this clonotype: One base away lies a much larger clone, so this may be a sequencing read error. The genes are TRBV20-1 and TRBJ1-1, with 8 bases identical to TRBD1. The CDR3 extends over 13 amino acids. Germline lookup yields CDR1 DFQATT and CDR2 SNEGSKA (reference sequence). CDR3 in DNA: TGCAGTGCCGGGACAGGACCGAACACTGAAGCTCTCTTT. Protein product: CSAGTGPNTEALF.

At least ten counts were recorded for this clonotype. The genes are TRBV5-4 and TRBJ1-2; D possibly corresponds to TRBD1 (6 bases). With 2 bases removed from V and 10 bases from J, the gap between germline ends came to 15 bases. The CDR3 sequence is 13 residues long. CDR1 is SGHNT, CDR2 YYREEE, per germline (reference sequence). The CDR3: CASSFQGFSIYTF. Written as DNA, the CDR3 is TGTGCCAGCAGCTTTCAGGGGTTTTCTATCTACACCTTC.

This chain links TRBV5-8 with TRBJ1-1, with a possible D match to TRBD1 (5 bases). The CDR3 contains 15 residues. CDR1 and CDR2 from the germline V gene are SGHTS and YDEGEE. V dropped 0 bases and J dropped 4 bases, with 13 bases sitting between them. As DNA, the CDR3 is TGTGCCAGCAGCTTGGCCCCGGGGGTCGGCACTGAAGCTTTCTTT. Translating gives CASSLAPGVGTEAFF.

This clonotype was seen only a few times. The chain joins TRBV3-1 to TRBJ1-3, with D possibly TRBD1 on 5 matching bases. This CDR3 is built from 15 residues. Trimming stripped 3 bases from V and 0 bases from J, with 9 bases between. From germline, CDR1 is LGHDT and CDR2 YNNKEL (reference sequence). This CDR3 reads CASSHAQVSGNTIYF. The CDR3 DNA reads TGTGCCAGCAGCCACGCACAGGTCTCTGGAAACACCATATATTTT.

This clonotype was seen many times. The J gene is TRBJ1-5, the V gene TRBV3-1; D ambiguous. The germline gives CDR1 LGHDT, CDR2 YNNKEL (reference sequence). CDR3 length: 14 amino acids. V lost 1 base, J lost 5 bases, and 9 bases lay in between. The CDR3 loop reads CASSQGAPHQPQHF. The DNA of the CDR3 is TGTGCCAGCAGCCAAGGGGCACCCCATCAGCCCCAGCATTTT.

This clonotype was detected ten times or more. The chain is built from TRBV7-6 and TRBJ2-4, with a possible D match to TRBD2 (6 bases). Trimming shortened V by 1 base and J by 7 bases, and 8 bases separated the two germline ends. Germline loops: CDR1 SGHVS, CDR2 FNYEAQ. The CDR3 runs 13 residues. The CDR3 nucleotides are TGTGCCAGCAGCTTAGAGGCGGGGAACATTCAGTACTTC. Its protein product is CASSLEAGNIQYF.

CDR3 nucleotide sequence: TGTGCCAGCAGCCCAATCGGGTTGGCCAAAAACATTCAGTACTTC. This gives the protein CASSPIGLAKNIQYF. The V gene is TRBV7-2, the J gene TRBJ2-4; D remains ambiguous. Trimming shortened V by 5 bases and J by 1 base, and 12 bases separated the two germline ends. Germline CDR1 reads SGHTA; CDR2 reads FQGNSA. This CDR3 has 15 amino acids. Drawing the rest from reference TRBV7-2 and TRBJ2-4, the complete variable domain is GAGVSQSPSNKVTEKGKDVELRCDPISGHTALYWYRQSLGQGLEFLIYFQGNSAPDKSGLPSDRFSAERTGGSVSTLTIQRTQQEDSAVYLCASSPIGLAKNIQYFGAGTRLSVL.

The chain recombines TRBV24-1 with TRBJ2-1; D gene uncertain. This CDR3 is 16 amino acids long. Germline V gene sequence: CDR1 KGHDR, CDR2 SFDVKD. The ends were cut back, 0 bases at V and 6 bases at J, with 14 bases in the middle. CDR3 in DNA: TGTGCCACCAGTGATTTGCTGCGCGACTCCCCCAATGAGCAGTTCTTC. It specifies CATSDLLRDSPNEQFF.

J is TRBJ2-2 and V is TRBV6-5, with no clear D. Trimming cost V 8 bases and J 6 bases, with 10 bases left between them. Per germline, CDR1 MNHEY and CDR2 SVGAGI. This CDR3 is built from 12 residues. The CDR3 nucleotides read TGTGCCAGCTCGGATGGGTCCGGGGAGCTGTTTTTT. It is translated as CASSDGSGELFF.

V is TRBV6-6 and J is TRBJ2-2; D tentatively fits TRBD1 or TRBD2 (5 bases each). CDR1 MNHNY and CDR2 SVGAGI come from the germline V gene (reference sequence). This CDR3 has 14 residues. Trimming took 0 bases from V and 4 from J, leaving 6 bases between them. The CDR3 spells CASSYSRGTGELFF. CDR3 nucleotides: TGTGCCAGCAGTTACTCGAGGGGCACCGGGGAGCTGTTTTTT.

This chain's CDR3 is CASSSGRFGYGAFF. CDR3 DNA sequence: TGTGCCAGCAGTTCAGGACGGTTTGGATATGGAGCTTTCTTT. The gene calls are TRBV6-5 and TRBJ1-1; D is unresolved. V was trimmed by 4 bases and J by 10 bases, leaving 19 bases between them. Germline loops: CDR1 MNHEY, CDR2 SVGAGI. The CDR3 covers 14 residues.

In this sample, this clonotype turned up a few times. In nucleotides, the CDR3 is TGCGCCAGCAGCCAAGCCTTCCGTGTTAATGAAAAACTGTTTTTT. Its translation: CASSQAFRVNEKLFF. This chain connects TRBV4-1 to TRBJ1-4; D unresolved. This CDR3 region has 15 residues. CDR1 and CDR2 from the germline V gene are MGHRA and YSYEKL. Trimming pared 1 base from V and 4 bases from J, leaving 10 bases between.

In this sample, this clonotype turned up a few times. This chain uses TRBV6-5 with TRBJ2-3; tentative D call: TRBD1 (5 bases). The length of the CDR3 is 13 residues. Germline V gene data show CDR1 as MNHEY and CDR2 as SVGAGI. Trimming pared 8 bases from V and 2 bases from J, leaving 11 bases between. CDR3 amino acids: CASFAGPTDTQYF. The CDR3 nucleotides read TGTGCCAGCTTCGCAGGGCCCACAGATACGCAGTATTTT.

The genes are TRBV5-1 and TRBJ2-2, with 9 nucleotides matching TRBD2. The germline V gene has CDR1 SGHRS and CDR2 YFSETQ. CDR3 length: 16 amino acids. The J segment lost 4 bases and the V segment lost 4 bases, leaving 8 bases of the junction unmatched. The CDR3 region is CASSKTSGGGTGELFF. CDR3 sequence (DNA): TGCGCCAGCAGCAAGACTAGCGGTGGAGGCACCGGGGAGCTGTTTTTT.

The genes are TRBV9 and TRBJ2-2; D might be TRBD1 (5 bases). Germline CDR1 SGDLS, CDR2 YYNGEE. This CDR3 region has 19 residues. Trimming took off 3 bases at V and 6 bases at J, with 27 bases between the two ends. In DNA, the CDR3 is TGTGCCAGCAGCGAGGGGCCGAGCCCCACCCCGGGTCGGGCCGGGGAGCTGTTTTTT. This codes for CASSEGPSPTPGRAGELFF.

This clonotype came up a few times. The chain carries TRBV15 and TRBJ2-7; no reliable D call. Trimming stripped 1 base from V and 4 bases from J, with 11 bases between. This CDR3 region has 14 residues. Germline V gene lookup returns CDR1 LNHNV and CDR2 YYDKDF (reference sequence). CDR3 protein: CATSRAPSRYEQYV. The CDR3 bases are TGTGCCACCAGCAGAGCCCCCTCTAGGTACGAGCAGTACGTC.

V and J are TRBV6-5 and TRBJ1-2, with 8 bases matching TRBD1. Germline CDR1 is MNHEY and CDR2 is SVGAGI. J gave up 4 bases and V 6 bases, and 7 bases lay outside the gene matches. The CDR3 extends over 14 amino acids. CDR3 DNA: TGTGCCAGCAGCCGGACAGGGAATGCCTATGGCTACACCTTC. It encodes CASSRTGNAYGYTF.

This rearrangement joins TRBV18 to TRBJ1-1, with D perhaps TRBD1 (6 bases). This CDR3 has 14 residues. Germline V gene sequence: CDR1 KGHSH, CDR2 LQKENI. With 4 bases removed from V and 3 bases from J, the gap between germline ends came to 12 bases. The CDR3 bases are TGTGCCAGCTCACGAGAGGGGGGGGACACTGAAGCTTTCTTT. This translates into CASSREGGDTEAFF.

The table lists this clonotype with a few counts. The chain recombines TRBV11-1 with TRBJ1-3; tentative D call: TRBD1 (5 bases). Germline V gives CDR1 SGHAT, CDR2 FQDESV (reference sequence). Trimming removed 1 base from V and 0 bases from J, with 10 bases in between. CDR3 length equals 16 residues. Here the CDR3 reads CASSLVGHRSGNTIYF. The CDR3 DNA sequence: TGTGCCAGCAGCTTAGTTGGACACCGCTCTGGAAACACCATATATTTT. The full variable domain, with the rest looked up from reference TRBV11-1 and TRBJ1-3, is EAEVAQSPRYKITEKSQAVAFWCDPISGHATLYWYRQILGQGPELLVQFQDESVVDDSQLPKDRFSAERLKGVDSTLKIQPAELGDSAMYLCASSLVGHRSGNTIYFGEGSWLTVV.

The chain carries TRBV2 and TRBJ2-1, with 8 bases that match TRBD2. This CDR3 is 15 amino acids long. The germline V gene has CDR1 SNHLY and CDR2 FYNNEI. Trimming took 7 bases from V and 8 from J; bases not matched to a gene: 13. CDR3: CASKASGGPVDEQFF. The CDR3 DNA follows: TGTGCCAGCAAGGCATCGGGGGGGCCTGTCGATGAGCAGTTCTTC. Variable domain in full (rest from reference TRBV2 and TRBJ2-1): EPEVTQTPSHQVTQMGQEVILRCVPISNHLYFYWYRQILGQKVEFLVSFYNNEISEKSEIFDDQFSVERPDGSNFTLKIRSTKLEDSAMYFCASKASGGPVDEQFFGPGTRLTVL.

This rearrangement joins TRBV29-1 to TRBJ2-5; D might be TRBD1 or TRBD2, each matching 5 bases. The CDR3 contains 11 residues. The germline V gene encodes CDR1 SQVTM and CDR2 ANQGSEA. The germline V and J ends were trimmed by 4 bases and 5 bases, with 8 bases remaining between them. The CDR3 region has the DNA TGCAGCGTTGCCGGGGACGAGACCCAGTACTTC. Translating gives CSVAGDETQYF.